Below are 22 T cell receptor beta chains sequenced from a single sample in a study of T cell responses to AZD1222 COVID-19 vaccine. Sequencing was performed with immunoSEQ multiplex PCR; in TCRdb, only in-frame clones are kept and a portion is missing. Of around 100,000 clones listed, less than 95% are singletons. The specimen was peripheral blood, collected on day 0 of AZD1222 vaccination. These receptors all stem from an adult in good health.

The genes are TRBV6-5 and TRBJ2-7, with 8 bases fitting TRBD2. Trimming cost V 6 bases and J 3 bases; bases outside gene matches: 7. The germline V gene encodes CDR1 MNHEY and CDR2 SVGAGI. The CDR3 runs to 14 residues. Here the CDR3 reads CASRTGGGFYEQYF. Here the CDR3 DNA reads TGTGCCAGCAGAACGGGCGGGGGGTTCTACGAGCAGTACTTC.

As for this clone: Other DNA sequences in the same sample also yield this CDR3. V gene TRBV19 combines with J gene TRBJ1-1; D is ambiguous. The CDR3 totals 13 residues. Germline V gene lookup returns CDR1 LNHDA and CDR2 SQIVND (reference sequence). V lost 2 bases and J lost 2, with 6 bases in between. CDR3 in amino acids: CASSISVNTEAFF. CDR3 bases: TGTGCCAGTAGTATATCCGTAAACACTGAAGCTTTCTTT.

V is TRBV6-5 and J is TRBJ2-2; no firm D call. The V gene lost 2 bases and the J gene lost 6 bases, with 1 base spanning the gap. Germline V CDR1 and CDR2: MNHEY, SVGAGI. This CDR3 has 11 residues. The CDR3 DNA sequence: TGTGCCAGCAGTTACGCCGGGGAGCTGTTTTTT. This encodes CASSYAGELFF.

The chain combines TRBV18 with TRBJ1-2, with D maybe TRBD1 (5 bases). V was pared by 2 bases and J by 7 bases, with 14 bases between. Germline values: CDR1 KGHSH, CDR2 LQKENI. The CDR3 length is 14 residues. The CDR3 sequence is CASSPSGEGFGYTF. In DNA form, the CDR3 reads TGTGCCAGCTCACCATCGGGGGAAGGCTTTGGCTACACCTTC.

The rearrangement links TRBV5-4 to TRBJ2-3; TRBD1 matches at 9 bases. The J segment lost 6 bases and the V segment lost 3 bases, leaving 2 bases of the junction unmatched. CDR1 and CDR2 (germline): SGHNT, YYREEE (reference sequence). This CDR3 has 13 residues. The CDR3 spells CASSWDRADTQYF. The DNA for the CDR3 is TGTGCCAGCAGCTGGGACAGGGCTGATACGCAGTATTTT.

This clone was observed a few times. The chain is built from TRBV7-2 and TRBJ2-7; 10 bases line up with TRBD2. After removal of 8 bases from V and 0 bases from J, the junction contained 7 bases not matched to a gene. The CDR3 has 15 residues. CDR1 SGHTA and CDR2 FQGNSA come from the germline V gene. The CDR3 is CASRLGTSVSYEQYF. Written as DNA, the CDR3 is TGTGCCAGCCGCCTAGGGACTAGCGTCTCCTACGAGCAGTACTTC.

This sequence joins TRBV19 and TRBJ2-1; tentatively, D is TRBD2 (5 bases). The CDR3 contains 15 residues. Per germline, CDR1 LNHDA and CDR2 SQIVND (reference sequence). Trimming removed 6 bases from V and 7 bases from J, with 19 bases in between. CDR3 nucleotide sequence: TGTGCCAGTAGGAGGCAAGGGCGGGCCTGGAATGAGCAGTTCTTC. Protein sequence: CASRRQGRAWNEQFF. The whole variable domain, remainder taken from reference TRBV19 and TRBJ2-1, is DGGITQSPKYLFRKEGQNVTLSCEQNLNHDAMYWYRQDPGQGLRLIYYSQIVNDFQKGDIAEGYSVSREKKESFPLTVTSAQKNPTAFYLCASRRQGRAWNEQFFGPGTRLTVL.

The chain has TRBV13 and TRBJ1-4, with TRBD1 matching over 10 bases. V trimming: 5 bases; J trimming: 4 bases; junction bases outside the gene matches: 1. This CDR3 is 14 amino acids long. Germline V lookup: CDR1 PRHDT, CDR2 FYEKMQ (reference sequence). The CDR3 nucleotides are TGTGCCAGCAGCCGGACAGGGGGTAATGAAAAACTGTTTTTT. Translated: CASSRTGGNEKLFF.

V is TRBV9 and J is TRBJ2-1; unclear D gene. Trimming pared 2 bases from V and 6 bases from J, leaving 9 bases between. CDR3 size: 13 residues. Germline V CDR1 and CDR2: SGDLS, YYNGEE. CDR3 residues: CASSVYDTNEQFF. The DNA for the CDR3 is TGTGCCAGCAGCGTTTACGATACCAATGAGCAGTTCTTC.

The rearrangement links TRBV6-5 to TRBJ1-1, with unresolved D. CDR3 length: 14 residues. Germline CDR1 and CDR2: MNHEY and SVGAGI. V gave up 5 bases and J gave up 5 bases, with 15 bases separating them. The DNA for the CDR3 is TGTGCCAGCAGTCAAAGGGCCATGGGTACTGAAGCTTTCTTT. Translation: CASSQRAMGTEAFF.

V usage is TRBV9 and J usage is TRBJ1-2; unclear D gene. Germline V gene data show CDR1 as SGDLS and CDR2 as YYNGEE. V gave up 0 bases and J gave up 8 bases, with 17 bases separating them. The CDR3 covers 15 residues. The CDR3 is CASSVGPTRDRGYTF. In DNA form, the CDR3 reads TGTGCCAGCAGCGTAGGACCGACGAGGGATAGGGGCTACACCTTC.

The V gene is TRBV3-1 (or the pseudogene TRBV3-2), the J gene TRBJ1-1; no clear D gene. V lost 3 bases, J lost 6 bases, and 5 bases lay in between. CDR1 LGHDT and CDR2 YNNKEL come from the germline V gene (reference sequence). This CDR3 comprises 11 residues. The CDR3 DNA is TGTGCCAGCAGCCAGTTCGCTGAAGCTTTCTTT. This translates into CASSQFAEAFF.

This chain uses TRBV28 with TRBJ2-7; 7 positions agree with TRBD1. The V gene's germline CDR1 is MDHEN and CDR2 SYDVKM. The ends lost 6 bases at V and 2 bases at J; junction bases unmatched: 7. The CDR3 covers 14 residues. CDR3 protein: CASSRQGPPYEQYF. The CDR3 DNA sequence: TGTGCCAGCAGCCGACAGGGACCCCCCTACGAGCAGTACTTC.

CDR3 sequence reads: CASSEWGTLNYEQYF. In DNA, the CDR3 is TGTGCCAGCAGTGAATGGGGGACACTAAACTACGAGCAGTACTTC. The chain links TRBV6-1 to TRBJ2-7; TRBD1 is a possible D gene (6 bases). V gave up 2 bases and J gave up 3 bases, with 14 bases separating them. The germline V gene has CDR1 MNHNS and CDR2 SASEGT. The CDR3 extends over 15 amino acids.

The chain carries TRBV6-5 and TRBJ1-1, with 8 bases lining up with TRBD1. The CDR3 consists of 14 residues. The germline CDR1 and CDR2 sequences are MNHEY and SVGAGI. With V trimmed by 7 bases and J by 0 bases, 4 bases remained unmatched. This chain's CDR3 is CASIWDRLNTEAFF. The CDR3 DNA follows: TGTGCCAGCATCTGGGACAGGCTGAACACTGAAGCTTTCTTT.

The CDR3 region is CATSRRPSGGRTGELFF. CDR3 DNA: TGTGCCACCAGCAGACGCCCTTCTGGGGGGCGTACCGGGGAGCTGTTTTTT. The V and J genes are TRBV15 and TRBJ2-2; D may correspond to TRBD1 or TRBD2 (6 bases each). This CDR3 spans 17 amino acids. Germline assignment: CDR1 LNHNV and CDR2 YYDKDF (reference sequence). Deletions cut 2 bases from V and 5 bases from J, with 18 bases between. Full variable domain (outside the CDR3, taken from reference TRBV15 and TRBJ2-2): DAMVIQNPRYQVTQFGKPVTLSCSQTLNHNVMYWYQQKSSQAPKLLFHYYDKDFNNEADTPDNFQSRRPNTSFCFLDIRSPGLGDTAMYLCATSRRPSGGRTGELFFGEGSRLTVL.

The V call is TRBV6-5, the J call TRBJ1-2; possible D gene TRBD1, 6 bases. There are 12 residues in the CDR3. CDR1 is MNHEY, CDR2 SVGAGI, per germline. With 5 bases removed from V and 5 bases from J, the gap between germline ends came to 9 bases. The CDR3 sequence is CASSRGGYGYTF. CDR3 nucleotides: TGTGCCAGCAGTAGAGGGGGGTATGGCTACACCTTC.

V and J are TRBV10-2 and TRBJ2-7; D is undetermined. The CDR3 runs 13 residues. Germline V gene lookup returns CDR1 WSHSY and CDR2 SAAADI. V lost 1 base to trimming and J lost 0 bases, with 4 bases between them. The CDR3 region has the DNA TGCGCCAGCAGTGAGTGGACCTCCTACGAGCAGTACTTC. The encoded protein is CASSEWTSYEQYF.

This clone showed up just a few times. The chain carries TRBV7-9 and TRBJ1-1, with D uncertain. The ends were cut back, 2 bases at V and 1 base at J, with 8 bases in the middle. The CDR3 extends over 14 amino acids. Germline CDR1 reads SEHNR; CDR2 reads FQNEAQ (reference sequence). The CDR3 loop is CASSLQAENTEAFF. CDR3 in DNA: TGTGCCAGCAGCTTACAGGCCGAGAACACTGAAGCTTTCTTT. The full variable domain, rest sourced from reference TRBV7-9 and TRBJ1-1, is DTGVSQNPRHKITKRGQNVTFRCDPISEHNRLYWYRQTLGQGPEFLTYFQNEAQLEKSRLLSDRFSAERPKGSFSTLEIQRTEQGDSAMYLCASSLQAENTEAFFGQGTRLTVV.

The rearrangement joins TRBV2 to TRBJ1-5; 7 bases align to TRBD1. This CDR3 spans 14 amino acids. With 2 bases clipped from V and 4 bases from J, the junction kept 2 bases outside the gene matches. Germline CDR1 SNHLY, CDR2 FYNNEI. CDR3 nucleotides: TGTGCCAGCAGTGAAAACAGGGGTAATCAGCCCCAGCATTTT. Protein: CASSENRGNQPQHF.

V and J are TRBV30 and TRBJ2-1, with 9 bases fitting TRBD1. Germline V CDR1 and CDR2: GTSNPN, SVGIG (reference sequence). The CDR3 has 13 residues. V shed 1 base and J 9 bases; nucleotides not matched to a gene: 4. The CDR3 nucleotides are TGTGCCTGGAGTGCGGACAGGGGCTTTGAGCAGTTCTTC. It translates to CAWSADRGFEQFF.

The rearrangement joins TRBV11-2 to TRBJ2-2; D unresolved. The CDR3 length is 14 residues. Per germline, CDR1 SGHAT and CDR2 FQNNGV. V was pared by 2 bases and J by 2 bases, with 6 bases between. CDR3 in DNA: TGTGCCAGCAGCTTATCTAGAAACACCGGGGAGCTGTTTTTT. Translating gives CASSLSRNTGELFF.